Listed here is a single TCR beta chain. Antigen unknown. The sample originates from a study of T cell responses to AZD1222 COVID-19 vaccine. Clones were sequenced by immunoSEQ multiplex PCR, and TCRdb holds only the in-frame ones, with some missing. The profile shows some 140,000 clones, approximately 80% of them singletons. This CDR3 has 13 amino acids. Germline V gene lookup returns CDR1 KGHSH and CDR2 LQKENI. V dropped 3 bases and J dropped 7 bases, with 9 bases sitting between them. Study-wide points: Reportedly, nearly half of unique spike TCRs recognized epitopes outside B.1.351/B.1.1.7 mutations. Seropositive AZD1222 recipients at baseline numbered only five or six.

The specimen comprised peripheral blood, sampled on day 0 of AZD1222 vaccination. This TCR was sampled from an adult in good health. V and J are TRBV18 and TRBJ2-2, with D unclear. Written as DNA, the CDR3 is TGTGCCAGCTCACCGGCCATTAGCGGGGAGCTGTTTTTT. This gives the protein CASSPAISGELFF.